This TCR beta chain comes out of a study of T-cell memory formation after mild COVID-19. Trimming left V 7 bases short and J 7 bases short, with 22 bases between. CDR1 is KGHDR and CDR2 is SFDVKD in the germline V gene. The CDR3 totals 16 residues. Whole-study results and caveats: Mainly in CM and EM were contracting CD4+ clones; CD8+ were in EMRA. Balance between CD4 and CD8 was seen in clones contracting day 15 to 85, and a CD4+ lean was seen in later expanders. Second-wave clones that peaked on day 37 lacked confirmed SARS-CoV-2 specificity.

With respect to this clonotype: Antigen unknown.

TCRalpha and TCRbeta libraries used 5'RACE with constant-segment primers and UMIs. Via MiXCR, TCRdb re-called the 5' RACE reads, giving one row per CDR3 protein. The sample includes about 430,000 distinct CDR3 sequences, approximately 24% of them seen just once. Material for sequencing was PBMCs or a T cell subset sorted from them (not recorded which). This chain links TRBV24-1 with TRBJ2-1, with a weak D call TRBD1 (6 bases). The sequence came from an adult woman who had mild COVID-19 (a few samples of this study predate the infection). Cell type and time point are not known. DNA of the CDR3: TGTGCCACCAGCCCGTCTTTGGGGGCCGGGATAAATGAGCAGTTCTTC. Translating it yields CATSPSLGAGINEQFF.